The entry below describes one T cell receptor beta chain. Distinct nucleotide sequences in the sample also encode this CDR3. The CDR3 contains 12 residues. The ends were cut back, 6 bases at V and 7 bases at J, with 10 bases in the middle. CDR1 and CDR2 (germline): SNHLY, FYNNEI. The data stem from a study of shared clonotypes between healthy human individuals. In the study overall: The plates for each donor numbered three CD4 naive, three CD4 memory, two CD8 naive and one CD8 memory.

Sequencing used immunoSEQ multiplex PCR; TCRdb keeps in-frame clones, though not all of them. Of fewer than 850,000 clones in the sample, less than 95% were seen once. Sequencing was performed on memory CD8+ T cells from PBMCs. Subset of the sample: CD45RO+ cells pooled with CCR7-negative TemRA cells. The V gene is TRBV2, the J gene TRBJ1-5, with D unclear. The TCR was taken from a young man in good health. Some clones in this sample may be carry-over from other donors' samples. CDR3 loop: CASSPGGQPQHF. The CDR3 bases are TGTGCCAGCAGCCCGGGAGGGCAGCCCCAGCATTTT.